Following are 2 T cell receptor beta chains from one sample sequenced in a study of blood T cell repertoires in COVID-19. Clones were read by immunoSEQ multiplex PCR, and TCRdb kept only the in-frame ones, dropping some. The repertoire has 100,000 to 150,000 clones, 70% to 90% of them found once; the top ten carry around 4%. Sequencing was performed on peripheral blood. The source of these receptors is a woman in her 50s with acute or convalescent COVID-19.

The chain employs TRBV29-1 and TRBJ2-2, with D possibly matching TRBD1 (5 bases). There are 11 residues in the CDR3. The germline CDR1 and CDR2 sequences are SQVTM and ANQGSEA. The V and J ends lost 6 bases and 5 bases respectively, with 7 bases between them. CDR3 sequence (DNA): TGCAGCGTGACAGAGACCGGGGAGCTGTTTTTT. Its translation: CSVTETGELFF.

This clone was counted only a few times. The chain links TRBV6-5 to TRBJ2-3; 10 positions match TRBD2. From germline, CDR1 is MNHEY and CDR2 SVGAGI. The CDR3 extends over 15 amino acids. V lost 2 bases, J lost 3 bases, and 2 bases stayed unmatched. CDR3 residues: CASSYVAGGTDTQYF. DNA for the CDR3: TGTGCCAGCAGTTACGTAGCGGGGGGTACAGATACGCAGTATTTT.